Below are 22 T cell receptor beta chains sequenced from a single sample in a study of cytomegalovirus exposure and HLA in healthy donors. The PCR was carried out with 60 Vbeta primers and 13 Jbeta primers. Using immunoSEQ multiplex PCR, the repertoire was profiled, and TCRdb retains in-frame clones only, with some absent. The data show around 100,000 clones, 70% seen once. The specimen was PBMCs. The origin of the receptors is a man aged 25-45 years in good health and CMV-seropositive.

This sequence joins TRBV6-6 and TRBJ1-5, with TRBD1 as a possible D gene (5 bases). Per germline, CDR1 MNHNY and CDR2 SVGAGI (reference sequence). The CDR3 has 13 residues. V shed 5 bases and J shed 4 bases, with 9 bases lying between them. The CDR3 here is CASSTGLNQPQHF. DNA of the CDR3: TGTGCCAGCAGTACAGGATTGAATCAGCCCCAGCATTTT.

In this sample, this clone turned up once. The CDR3 DNA is TGTGCCAGCAGACTCGACAGCCTCAACACCGGGGAGCTGTTTTTT. Translated, it gives CASRLDSLNTGELFF. The chain combines TRBV5-7 with TRBJ2-2; the D gene is possibly TRBD1 (5 bases). TRBV5-7 is placed among ORFs of uncertain function. The CDR3 runs 15 residues. The germline V and J ends were trimmed by 5 bases and 2 bases, with 13 bases remaining between them.

CDR3 bases: TGTGCCAGCAGCGTCGGGACTAGCGGGGACACAGATACGCAGTATTTT. Translated, it gives CASSVGTSGDTDTQYF. The rearrangement links TRBV9 to TRBJ2-3, with 13 bases that match TRBD2. Germline V gene lookup returns CDR1 SGDLS and CDR2 YYNGEE. This CDR3 contains 16 residues. V lost 2 bases and J lost 2; bases outside the gene matches: 2.

To note about this clone: Other DNA sequences within the sample encode an identical CDR3. The rearrangement uses TRBV7-2 and TRBJ2-5; 9 bases are shared with TRBD1. V lost 6 bases to trimming and J lost 4 bases; unmatched junction nucleotides: 15. The CDR3 is made up of 17 amino acids. Germline CDR1 and CDR2: SGHTA and FQGNSA. This CDR3 reads CASSSHRDRVEGETQYF. CDR3 nucleotides: TGTGCCAGCAGTTCCCACCGGGACAGGGTGGAGGGAGAGACCCAGTACTTC.

J is TRBJ2-2 and V is TRBV18, with 7 bases fitting TRBD1. This CDR3 has 15 amino acids. Germline V CDR1 and CDR2: KGHSH, LQKENI. V gave up 6 bases and J gave up 2 bases; unmatched junction bases: 6. The CDR3 DNA sequence: TGTGCCAGCTCTCGTAACAGGGGCAACACCGGGGAGCTGTTTTTT. This translates into CASSRNRGNTGELFF.

CDR3 in DNA: TGTGCCAGCAGCTTAGGGGGGTCGAGGGACTATGGCTACACCTTC. Protein sequence: CASSLGGSRDYGYTF. The V and J genes are TRBV13 and TRBJ1-2; D not resolved. V dropped 0 bases and J dropped 3 bases, with 11 bases sitting between them. The CDR3 consists of 15 residues. Germline assignment: CDR1 PRHDT and CDR2 FYEKMQ (reference sequence).

This sequence joins TRBV19 and TRBJ2-2, with 9 positions matching TRBD2. Trimming took 4 bases from V and 6 from J; bases not matched to a gene: 6. CDR1 and CDR2 (germline): LNHDA, SQIVND (reference sequence). The CDR3 loop spans 15 amino acids. The CDR3 DNA sequence: TGTGCCAGTAGTAGGGCTAGCGGGAATGCCGGGGAGCTGTTTTTT. Translating gives CASSRASGNAGELFF.

The chain couples TRBV6-6 to TRBJ2-2, with D perhaps TRBD2 (6 bases). V lost 8 bases, J lost 2 bases, and 18 bases lay in between. Germline loops: CDR1 MNHNY, CDR2 SVGAGI (reference sequence). CDR3 length equals 16 residues. The CDR3 sequence is CASPKAAGRNTGELFF. The CDR3 DNA sequence: TGTGCCAGCCCAAAGGCGGCGGGAAGAAACACCGGGGAGCTGTTTTTT.

This clone was observed a handful of times. V usage is TRBV19 and J usage is TRBJ1-2; a possible D gene is TRBD1 (5 bases). This CDR3 region has 15 residues. CDR1 and CDR2 from the germline V gene are LNHDA and SQIVND (reference sequence). Deletions cut 9 bases from V and 4 bases from J, with 21 bases between. CDR3 coding DNA: TGTGCCAGCATATCGGTCGGGGGACGTGGCTATGGCTACACCTTC. Its translation is CASISVGGRGYGYTF.

In this sample, this clone turned up once. V usage is TRBV7-2 and J usage is TRBJ1-5, with D possibly TRBD1 on 6 matching bases. Germline CDR1 is SGHTA and CDR2 is FQGNSA. CDR3 length: 13 amino acids. Trimming cost V 5 bases and J 4 bases, with 9 bases left between them. The CDR3 sequence: CASSTTGNQPQHF. CDR3 nucleotides: TGTGCCAGCAGCACTACAGGGAATCAGCCCCAGCATTTT.

The V and J genes are TRBV28 and TRBJ1-2; TRBD1 might be the D (6 bases). Germline-derived CDR1 and CDR2 are MDHEN and SYDVKM. CDR3 size: 16 residues. V lost 6 bases and J 0 bases, leaving 17 bases between the germline ends. CDR3 sequence: CASSNPKQGANYGYTF. DNA for the CDR3: TGTGCCAGCAGCAACCCCAAACAGGGAGCTAACTATGGCTACACCTTC.

The chain combines TRBV28 with TRBJ1-5; D might be TRBD1 (5 bases). The ends were cut back, 3 bases at V and 3 bases at J, with 15 bases in the middle. Looked up from germline, CDR1 is MDHEN and CDR2 is SYDVKM. The CDR3 loop spans 16 amino acids. The CDR3: CASSLGRVYTNQPQHF. The CDR3 DNA sequence: TGTGCCAGCAGTTTGGGCAGGGTGTACACCAATCAGCCCCAGCATTTT.

The V call is TRBV7-9, the J call TRBJ2-3; 9 nucleotides agree with TRBD2. Trimming at V came to 8 bases and at J to 3 bases, leaving 6 bases not matched to a gene. The germline V gene has CDR1 SEHNR and CDR2 FQNEAQ (reference sequence). CDR3 length: 14 amino acids. The CDR3 bases are TGTGCCAGCGGTCCTAGCGGGGCGACAGATACGCAGTATTTT. Translation gives CASGPSGATDTQYF.

The CDR3 spells CASSPQGALEKLFF. CDR3 in DNA: TGTGCCAGCAGCCCCCAGGGGGCGCTTGAAAAACTGTTTTTT. V gene TRBV28 combines with J gene TRBJ1-4; 8 nucleotides agree with TRBD1. Germline lookup yields CDR1 MDHEN and CDR2 SYDVKM. The J segment lost 7 bases and the V segment lost 6 bases, leaving 7 bases of the junction unmatched. The CDR3 has 14 amino acids.

There are a few counts of this clone. In DNA form, the CDR3 reads TGTGCCAGCAGCTTAGGGCGGGAGGCCACCACAGATACGCAGTATTTT. Translated, it gives CASSLGREATTDTQYF. The genes are TRBV7-2 and TRBJ2-3, with 8 bases matching TRBD2. After removal of 1 base from V and 2 bases from J, the junction contained 5 bases not matched to a gene. Germline CDR1 is SGHTA and CDR2 is FQGNSA. The CDR3 has 16 amino acids.

V gene TRBV11-3 combines with J gene TRBJ2-3, with D perhaps matching TRBD2 (5 bases). Trimming took off 1 base at V and 1 base at J, with 15 bases between the two ends. The CDR3 contains 17 residues. Germline V lookup: CDR1 SGHNT, CDR2 YENEEA. As DNA, the CDR3 is TGTGCCAGCAGCTTAGGACCGGCGGGTGGGGGCACAGATACGCAGTATTTT. Protein product: CASSLGPAGGGTDTQYF.

The rearrangement joins TRBV14 to TRBJ1-2; D might be TRBD1 (5 bases). The CDR3 is 18 residues long. Germline CDR1 is SGHDN and CDR2 is FVKESK. Trimming shortened V by 0 bases and J by 4 bases, and 21 bases separated the two germline ends. CDR3 DNA: TGTGCCAGCAGCCAAGAGATAGGGTCGCGGGGCGCCGCCTATGGCTACACCTTC. This codes for CASSQEIGSRGAAYGYTF.

The chain links TRBV9 to TRBJ2-1; 8 bases map to TRBD2. Germline loops: CDR1 SGDLS, CDR2 YYNGEE. This CDR3 contains 18 residues. V lost 4 bases and J lost 5; bases outside the gene matches: 17. CDR3 protein: CASSPGTRFRGWDNEQFF. DNA for the CDR3: TGTGCCAGCAGCCCAGGGACTAGATTCCGGGGGTGGGACAATGAGCAGTTCTTC.

CDR3 nucleotide sequence: TGTGCCAGCAGCTTAGCAAGGGGCGCTGACTATGGCTACACCTTC. Its protein product is CASSLARGADYGYTF. The J gene is TRBJ1-2, the V gene TRBV7-6, with a weak D call TRBD1 (5 bases). Germline loops: CDR1 SGHVS, CDR2 FNYEAQ. The CDR3 covers 15 residues. Trimming removed 0 bases at V and 3 bases at J, with 11 bases between.

This clone has a handful of counts. The chain is built from TRBV19 and TRBJ1-1; a weak D match, TRBD1 (5 bases). This CDR3 has 14 amino acids. Trimming stripped 1 base from V and 9 bases from J, with 15 bases between. Germline CDR1 is LNHDA and CDR2 is SQIVND (reference sequence). The CDR3, as DNA: TGTGCCAGTAGTATAGCTGCAGGGAATCCCCAAGCTTTCTTT. It translates to CASSIAAGNPQAFF.

The chain employs TRBV6-5 and TRBJ1-2; 9 nucleotides agree with TRBD1. Germline trimming cut 6 bases from V and 0 bases from J; bases unmatched to any gene: 5. Germline V gene lookup returns CDR1 MNHEY and CDR2 SVGAGI. The CDR3 is 15 residues long. The CDR3 is CASRPDRGSNYGYTF. The CDR3 DNA reads TGTGCCAGCAGACCCGACAGGGGGTCTAACTATGGCTACACCTTC.

The J gene is TRBJ2-2, the V gene TRBV7-9, with D maybe TRBD2 (7 bases). V was trimmed by 8 bases and J by 7 bases, leaving 26 bases between them. This CDR3 contains 17 residues. Germline values: CDR1 SEHNR, CDR2 FQNEAQ (reference sequence). The CDR3 is CASRSAKGGAEVGELFF. Here the CDR3 DNA reads TGTGCCAGCCGAAGTGCCAAGGGGGGGGCCGAGGTCGGGGAGCTGTTTTTT.